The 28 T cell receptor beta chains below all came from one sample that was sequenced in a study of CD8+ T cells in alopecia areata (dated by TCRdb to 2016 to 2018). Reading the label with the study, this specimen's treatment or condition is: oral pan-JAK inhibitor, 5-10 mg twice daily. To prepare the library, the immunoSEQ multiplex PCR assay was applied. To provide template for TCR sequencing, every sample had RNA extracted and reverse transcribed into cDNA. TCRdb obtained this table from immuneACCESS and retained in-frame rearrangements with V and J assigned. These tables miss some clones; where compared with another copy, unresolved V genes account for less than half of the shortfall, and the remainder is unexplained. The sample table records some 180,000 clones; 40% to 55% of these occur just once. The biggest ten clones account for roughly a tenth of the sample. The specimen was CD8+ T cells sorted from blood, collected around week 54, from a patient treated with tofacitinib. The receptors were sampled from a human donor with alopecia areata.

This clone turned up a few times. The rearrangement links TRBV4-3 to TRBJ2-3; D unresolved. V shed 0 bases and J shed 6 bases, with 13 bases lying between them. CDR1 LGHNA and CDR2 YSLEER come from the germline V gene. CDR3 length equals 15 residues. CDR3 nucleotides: TGCGCCAGCAGCCAAGATCATTCCCTGAGGGATACGCAGTATTTT. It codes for CASSQDHSLRDTQYF.

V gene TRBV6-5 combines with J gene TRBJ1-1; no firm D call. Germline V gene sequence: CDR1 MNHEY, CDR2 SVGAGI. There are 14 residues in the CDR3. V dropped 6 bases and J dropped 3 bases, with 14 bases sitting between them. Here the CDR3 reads CASRRLSLDTEAFF. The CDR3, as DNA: TGTGCCAGCAGGCGCCTGTCTTTGGACACTGAAGCTTTCTTT.

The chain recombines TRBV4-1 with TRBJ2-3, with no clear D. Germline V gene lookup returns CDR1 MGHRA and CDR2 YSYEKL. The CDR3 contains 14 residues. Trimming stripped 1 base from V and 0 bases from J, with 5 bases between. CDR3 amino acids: CASSQGPSTDTQYF. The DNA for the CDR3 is TGCGCCAGCAGCCAAGGACCAAGCACAGATACGCAGTATTTT.

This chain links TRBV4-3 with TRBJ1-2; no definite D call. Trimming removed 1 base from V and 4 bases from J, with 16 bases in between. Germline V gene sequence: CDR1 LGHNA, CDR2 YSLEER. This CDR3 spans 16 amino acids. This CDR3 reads CASSQGGEGFAYGYTF. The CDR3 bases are TGCGCCAGCAGCCAAGGTGGGGAGGGCTTCGCCTATGGCTACACCTTC.

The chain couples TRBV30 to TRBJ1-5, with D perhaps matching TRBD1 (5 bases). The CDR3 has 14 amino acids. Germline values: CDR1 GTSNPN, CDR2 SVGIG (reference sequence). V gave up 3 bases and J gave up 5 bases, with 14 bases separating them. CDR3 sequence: CAWSVVGGDQPQHF. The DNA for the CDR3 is TGTGCCTGGAGCGTCGTGGGGGGGGATCAGCCCCAGCATTTT.

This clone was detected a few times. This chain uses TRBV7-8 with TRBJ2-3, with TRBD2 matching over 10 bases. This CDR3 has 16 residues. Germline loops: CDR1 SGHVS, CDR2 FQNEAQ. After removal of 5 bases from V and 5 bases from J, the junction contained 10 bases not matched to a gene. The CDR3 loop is CASSPLGLAEKDTQYF. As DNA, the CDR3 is TGTGCCAGCAGCCCTTTAGGACTAGCGGAAAAAGATACGCAGTATTTT.

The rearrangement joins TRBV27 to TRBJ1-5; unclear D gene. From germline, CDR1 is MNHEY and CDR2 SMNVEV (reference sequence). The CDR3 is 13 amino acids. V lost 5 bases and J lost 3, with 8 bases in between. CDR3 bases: TGTGCCAGCAGTGTAGAATCCAATCAGCCCCAGCATTTT. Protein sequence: CASSVESNQPQHF.

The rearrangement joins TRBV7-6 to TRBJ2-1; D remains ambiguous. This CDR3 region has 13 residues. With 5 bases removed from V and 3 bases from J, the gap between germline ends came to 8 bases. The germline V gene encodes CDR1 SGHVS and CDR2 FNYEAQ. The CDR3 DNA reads TGTGCCAGCAGCCCGACGGACTACAATGAGCAGTTCTTC. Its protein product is CASSPTDYNEQFF.

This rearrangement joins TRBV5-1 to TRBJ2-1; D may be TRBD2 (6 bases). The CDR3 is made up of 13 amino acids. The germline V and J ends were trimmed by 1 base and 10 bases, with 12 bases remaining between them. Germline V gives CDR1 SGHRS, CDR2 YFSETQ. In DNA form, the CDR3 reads TGCGCCAGCAGCTTGATGGGGGAGGAAGAGCAGTTCTTC. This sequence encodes CASSLMGEEEQFF.

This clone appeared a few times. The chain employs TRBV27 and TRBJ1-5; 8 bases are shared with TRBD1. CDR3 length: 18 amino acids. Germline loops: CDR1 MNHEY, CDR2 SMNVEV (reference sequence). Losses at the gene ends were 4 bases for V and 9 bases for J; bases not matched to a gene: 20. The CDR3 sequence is CASSSMAGGTGHLGPQHF. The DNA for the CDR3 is TGTGCCAGCAGTTCGATGGCCGGGGGGACAGGCCACTTGGGGCCCCAGCATTTT.

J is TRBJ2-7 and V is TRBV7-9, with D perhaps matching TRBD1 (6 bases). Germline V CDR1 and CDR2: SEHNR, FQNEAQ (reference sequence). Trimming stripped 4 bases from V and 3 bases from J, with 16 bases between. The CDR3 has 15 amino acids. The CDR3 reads CASSSRTGNYYEQYF. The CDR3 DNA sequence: TGTGCCAGCAGCTCAAGAACAGGGAACTACTACGAGCAGTACTTC. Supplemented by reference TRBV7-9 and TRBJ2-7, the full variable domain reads DTGVSQNPRHKITKRGQNVTFRCDPISEHNRLYWYRQTLGQGPEFLTYFQNEAQLEKSRLLSDRFSAERPKGSFSTLEIQRTEQGDSAMYLCASSSRTGNYYEQYFGPGTRLTVT.

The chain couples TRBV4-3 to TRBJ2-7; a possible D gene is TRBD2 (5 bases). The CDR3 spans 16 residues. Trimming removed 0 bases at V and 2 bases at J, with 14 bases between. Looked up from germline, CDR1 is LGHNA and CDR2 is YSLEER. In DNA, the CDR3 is TGCGCCAGCAGCCAAGATGTCAACGGGGTAACCTACGAGCAGTACTTC. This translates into CASSQDVNGVTYEQYF.

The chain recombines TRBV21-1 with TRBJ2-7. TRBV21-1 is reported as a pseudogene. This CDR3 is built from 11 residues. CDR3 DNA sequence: TGTGCCAGCAGCAAAGGGGTGGAGCAGTACTTC. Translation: CASSKGVEQYF.

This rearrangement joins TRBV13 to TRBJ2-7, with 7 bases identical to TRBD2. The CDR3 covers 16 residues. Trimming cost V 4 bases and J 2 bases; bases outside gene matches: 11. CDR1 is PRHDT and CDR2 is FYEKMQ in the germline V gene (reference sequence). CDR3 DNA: TGTGCCAGCAGCTCCCTCGGGGAGCGGGGAGCCTACGAGCAGTACTTC. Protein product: CASSSLGERGAYEQYF.

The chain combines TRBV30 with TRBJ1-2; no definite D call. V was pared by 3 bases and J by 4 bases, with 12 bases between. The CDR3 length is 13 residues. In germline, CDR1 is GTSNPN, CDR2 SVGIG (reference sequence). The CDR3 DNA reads TGTGCCTGGAGAGGACCAGAGGCCTATGGCTACACCTTC. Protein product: CAWRGPEAYGYTF. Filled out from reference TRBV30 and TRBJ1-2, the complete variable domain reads SQTIHQWPATLVQPVGSPLSLECTVEGTSNPNLYWYRQAAGRGLQLLFYSVGIGQISSEVPQNLSASRPQDRQFILSSKKLLLSDSGFYLCAWRGPEAYGYTFGSGTRLTVV.

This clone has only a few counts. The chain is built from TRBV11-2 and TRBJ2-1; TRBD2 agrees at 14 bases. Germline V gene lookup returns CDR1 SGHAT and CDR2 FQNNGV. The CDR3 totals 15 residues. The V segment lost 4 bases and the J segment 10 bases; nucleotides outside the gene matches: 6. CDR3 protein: CASSSGLAGVGEQFF. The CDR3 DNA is TGTGCCAGCAGCTCGGGACTAGCGGGGGTTGGGGAGCAGTTCTTC.

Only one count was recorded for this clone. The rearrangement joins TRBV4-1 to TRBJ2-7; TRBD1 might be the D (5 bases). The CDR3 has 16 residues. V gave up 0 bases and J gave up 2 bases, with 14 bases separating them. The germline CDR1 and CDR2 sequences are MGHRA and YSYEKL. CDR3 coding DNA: TGCGCCAGCAGCCAAGATCCTTCGCCAGGGACCTACGAGCAGTACTTC. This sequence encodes CASSQDPSPGTYEQYF.

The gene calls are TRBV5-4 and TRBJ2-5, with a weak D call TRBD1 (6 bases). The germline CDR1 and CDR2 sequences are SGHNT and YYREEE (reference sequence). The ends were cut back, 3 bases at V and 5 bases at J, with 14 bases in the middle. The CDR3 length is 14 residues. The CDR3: CASSSDRTGETQYF. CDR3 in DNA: TGTGCCAGCAGCTCCGACAGGACGGGGGAGACCCAGTACTTC.

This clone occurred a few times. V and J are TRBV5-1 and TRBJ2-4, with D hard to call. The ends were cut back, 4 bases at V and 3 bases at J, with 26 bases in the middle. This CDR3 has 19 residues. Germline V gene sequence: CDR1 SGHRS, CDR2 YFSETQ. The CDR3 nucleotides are TGCGCCAGCAGCCCCGGTGCCTTGGGCCGGATCGCAAACAAAAACATTCAGTACTTC. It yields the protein CASSPGALGRIANKNIQYF.

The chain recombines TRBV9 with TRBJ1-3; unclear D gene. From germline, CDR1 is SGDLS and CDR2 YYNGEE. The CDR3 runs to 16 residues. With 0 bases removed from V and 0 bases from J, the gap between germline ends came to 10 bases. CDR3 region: CASSVAGPASGNTIYF. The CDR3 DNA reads TGTGCCAGCAGCGTAGCTGGGCCGGCCTCTGGAAACACCATATATTTT.

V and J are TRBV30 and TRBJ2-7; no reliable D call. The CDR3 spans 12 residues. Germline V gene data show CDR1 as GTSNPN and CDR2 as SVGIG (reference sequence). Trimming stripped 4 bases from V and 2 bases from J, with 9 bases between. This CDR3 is CAWTSKTYEQYF. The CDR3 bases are TGTGCCTGGACAAGCAAGACCTACGAGCAGTACTTC.

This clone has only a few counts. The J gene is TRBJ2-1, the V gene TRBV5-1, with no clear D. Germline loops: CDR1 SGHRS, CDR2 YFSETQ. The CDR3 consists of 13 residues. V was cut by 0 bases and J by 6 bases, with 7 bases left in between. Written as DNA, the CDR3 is TGCGCCAGCAGCTTGGTTGGAACCAATGAGCAGTTCTTC. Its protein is CASSLVGTNEQFF.

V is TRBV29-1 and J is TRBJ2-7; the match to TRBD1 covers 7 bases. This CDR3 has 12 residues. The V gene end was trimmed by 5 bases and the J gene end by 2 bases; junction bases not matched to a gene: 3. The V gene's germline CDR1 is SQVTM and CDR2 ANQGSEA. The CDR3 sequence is CSVWDSTYEQYF. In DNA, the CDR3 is TGCAGCGTTTGGGACAGCACCTACGAGCAGTACTTC.

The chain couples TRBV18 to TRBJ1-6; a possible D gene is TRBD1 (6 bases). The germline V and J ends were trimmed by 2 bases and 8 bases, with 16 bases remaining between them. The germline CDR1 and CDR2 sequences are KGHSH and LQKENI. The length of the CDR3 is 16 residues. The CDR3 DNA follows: TGTGCCAGCTCACCATATGAGGGGGGGGGATATTCACCCCTCCACTTT. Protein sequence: CASSPYEGGGYSPLHF.

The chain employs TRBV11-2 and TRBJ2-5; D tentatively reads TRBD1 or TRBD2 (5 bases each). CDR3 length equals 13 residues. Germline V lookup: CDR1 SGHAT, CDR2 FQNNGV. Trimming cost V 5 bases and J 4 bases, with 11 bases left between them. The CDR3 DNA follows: TGTGCCAGCAGCCAAGGGACCGGAGAGACCCAGTACTTC. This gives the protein CASSQGTGETQYF.

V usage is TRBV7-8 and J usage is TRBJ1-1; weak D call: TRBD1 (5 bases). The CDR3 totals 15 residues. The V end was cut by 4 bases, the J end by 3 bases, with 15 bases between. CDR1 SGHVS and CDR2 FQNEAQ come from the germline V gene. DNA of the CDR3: TGTGCCAGCAGCTCGTCTCGGCGGGGGGACACTGAAGCTTTCTTT. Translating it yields CASSSSRRGDTEAFF.

The CDR3 protein is CASSLDSYSNQPQHF. CDR3 nucleotides: TGTGCCAGCAGCCTGGACAGTTATAGCAATCAGCCCCAGCATTTT. The chain recombines TRBV7-6 with TRBJ1-5; maybe TRBD1 (6 bases). Trimming removed 5 bases from V and 0 bases from J, with 11 bases in between. This CDR3 comprises 15 residues. The germline V gene encodes CDR1 SGHVS and CDR2 FNYEAQ.

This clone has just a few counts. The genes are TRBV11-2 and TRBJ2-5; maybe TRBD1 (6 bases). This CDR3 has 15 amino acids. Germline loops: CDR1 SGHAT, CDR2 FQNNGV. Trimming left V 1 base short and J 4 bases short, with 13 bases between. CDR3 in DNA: TGTGCCAGCAGCTTAGGAGGCAGGGGTGGAGAGACCCAGTACTTC. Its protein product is CASSLGGRGGETQYF.